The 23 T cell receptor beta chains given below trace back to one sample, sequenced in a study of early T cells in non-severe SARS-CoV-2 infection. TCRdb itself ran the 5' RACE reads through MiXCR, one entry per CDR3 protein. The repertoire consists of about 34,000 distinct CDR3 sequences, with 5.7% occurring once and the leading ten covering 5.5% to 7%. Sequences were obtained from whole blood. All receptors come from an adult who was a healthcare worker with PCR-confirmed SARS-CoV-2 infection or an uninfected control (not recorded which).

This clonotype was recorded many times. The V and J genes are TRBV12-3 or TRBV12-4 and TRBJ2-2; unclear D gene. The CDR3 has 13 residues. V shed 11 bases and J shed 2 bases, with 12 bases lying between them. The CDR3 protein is CASATTNTGELFF. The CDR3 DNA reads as TGTGCCTCGGCGACCACTAACACCGGGGAGCTGTTTTTT.

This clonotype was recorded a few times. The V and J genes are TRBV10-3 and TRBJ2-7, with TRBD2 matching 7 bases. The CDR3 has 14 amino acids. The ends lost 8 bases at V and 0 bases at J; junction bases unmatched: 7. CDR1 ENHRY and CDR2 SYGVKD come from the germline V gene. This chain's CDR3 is CAIGGDFSSYEQYF. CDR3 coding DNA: TGTGCCATCGGGGGGGACTTCAGCTCCTACGAGCAGTACTTC.

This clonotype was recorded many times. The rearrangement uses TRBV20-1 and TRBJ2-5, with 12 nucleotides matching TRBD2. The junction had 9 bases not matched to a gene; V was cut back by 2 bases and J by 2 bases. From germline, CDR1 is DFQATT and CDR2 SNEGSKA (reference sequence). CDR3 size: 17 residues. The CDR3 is CSARNPTGLAGQETQYF. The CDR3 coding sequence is TGCAGTGCTAGAAACCCAACGGGACTAGCGGGTCAAGAGACCCAGTACTTC.

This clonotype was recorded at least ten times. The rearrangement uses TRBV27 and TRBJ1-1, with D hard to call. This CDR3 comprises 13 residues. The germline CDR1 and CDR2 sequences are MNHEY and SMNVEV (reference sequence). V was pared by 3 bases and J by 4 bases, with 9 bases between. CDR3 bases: TGTGCCAGCAGTTTTGGGGTTTCCACTGAAGCTTTCTTT. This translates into CASSFGVSTEAFF.

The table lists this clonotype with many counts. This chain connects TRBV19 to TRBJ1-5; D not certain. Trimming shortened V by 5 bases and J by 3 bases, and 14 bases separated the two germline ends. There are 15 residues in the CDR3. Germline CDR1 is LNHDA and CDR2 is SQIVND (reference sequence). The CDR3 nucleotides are TGTGCCAGTAGTCCACATTCCCGGGTCAATCAGCCCCAGCATTTT. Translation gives CASSPHSRVNQPQHF. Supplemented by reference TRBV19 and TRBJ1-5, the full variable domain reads DGGITQSPKYLFRKEGQNVTLSCEQNLNHDAMYWYRQDPGQGLRLIYYSQIVNDFQKGDIAEGYSVSREKKESFPLTVTSAQKNPTAFYLCASSPHSRVNQPQHFGDGTRLSIL.

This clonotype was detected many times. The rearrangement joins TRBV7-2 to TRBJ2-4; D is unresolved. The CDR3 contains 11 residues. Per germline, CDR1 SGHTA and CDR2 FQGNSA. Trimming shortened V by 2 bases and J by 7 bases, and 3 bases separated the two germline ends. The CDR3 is CASSLNNIQYF. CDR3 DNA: TGTGCCAGCAGCTTAAACAACATTCAGTACTTC.

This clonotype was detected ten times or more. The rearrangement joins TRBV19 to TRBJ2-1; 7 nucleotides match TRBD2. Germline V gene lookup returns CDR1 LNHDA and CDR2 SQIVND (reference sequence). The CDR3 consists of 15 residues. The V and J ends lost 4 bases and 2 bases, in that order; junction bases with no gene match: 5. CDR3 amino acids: CASSSLAAPYNEQFF. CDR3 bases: TGTGCCAGTAGTAGCCTAGCGGCTCCCTACAATGAGCAGTTCTTC.

CDR3 sequence reads: CATSDGGQSVGNEQFF. The DNA of the CDR3 is TGTGCCACCAGTGATGGAGGCCAGTCTGTAGGGAATGAGCAGTTCTTC. The chain combines TRBV24-1 with TRBJ2-1; perhaps TRBD2 as D (5 bases). Per germline, CDR1 KGHDR and CDR2 SFDVKD. V lost 3 bases, J lost 7 bases, and 18 bases lay in between. This CDR3 is 16 amino acids long.

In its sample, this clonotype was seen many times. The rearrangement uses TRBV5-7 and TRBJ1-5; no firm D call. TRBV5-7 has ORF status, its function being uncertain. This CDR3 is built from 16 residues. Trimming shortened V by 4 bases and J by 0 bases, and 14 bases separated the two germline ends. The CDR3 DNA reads TGTGCCAGCAGCCGGCGGGAGGCTTATAGCAATCAGCCCCAGCATTTT. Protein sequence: CASSRREAYSNQPQHF.

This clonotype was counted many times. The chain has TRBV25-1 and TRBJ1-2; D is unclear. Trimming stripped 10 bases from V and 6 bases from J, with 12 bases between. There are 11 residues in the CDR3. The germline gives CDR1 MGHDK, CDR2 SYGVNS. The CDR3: CATPRLDGYTF. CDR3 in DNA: TGTGCCACCCCCAGACTGGATGGCTACACCTTC.

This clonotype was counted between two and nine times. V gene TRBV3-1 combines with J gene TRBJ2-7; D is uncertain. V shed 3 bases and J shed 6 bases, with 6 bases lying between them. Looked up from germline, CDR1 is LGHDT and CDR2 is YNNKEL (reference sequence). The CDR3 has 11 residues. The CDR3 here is CASSQGFEQYF. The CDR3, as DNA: TGTGCCAGCAGCCAGGGATTCGAGCAGTACTTC.

CDR3 DNA: TGTGCCAGCAACCGAGCGGGAGGGTACAATGAGCAGTTCTTC. Residues: CASNRAGGYNEQFF. The chain joins TRBV6-2 or TRBV6-3 to TRBJ2-1, with 10 positions matching TRBD2. In germline, CDR1 is MNHEY, CDR2 SVGEGT. The V and J ends lost 7 bases and 4 bases, in that order; junction bases with no gene match: 4. This CDR3 has 14 amino acids.

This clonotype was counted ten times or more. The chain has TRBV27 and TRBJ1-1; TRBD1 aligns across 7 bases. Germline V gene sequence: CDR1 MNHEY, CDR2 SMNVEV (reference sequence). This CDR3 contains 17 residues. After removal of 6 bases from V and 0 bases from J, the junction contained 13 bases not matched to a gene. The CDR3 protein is CASSPPEGAYMNTEAFF. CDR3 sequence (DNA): TGTGCCAGCAGCCCACCTGAGGGGGCCTATATGAACACTGAAGCTTTCTTT.

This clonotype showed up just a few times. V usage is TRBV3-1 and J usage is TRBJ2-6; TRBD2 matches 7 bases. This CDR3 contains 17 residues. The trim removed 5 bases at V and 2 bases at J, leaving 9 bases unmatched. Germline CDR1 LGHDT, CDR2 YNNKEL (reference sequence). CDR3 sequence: CASSWEGGLAGANVLTF. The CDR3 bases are TGTGCCAGCAGCTGGGAGGGAGGCTTGGCTGGGGCCAACGTCCTGACTTTC.

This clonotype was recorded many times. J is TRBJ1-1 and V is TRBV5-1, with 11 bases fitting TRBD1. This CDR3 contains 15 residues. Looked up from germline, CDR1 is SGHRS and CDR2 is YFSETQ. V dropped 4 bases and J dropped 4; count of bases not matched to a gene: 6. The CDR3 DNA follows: TGCGCCAGCAGCCCCCGGACAGGGGGCGGCACTGAAGCTTTCTTT. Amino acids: CASSPRTGGGTEAFF. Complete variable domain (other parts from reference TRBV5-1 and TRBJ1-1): KAGVTQTPRYLIKTRGQQVTLSCSPISGHRSVSWYQQTPGQGLQFLFEYFSETQRNKGNFPGRFSGRQFSNSRSEMNVSTLELGDSALYLCASSPRTGGGTEAFFGQGTRLTVV.

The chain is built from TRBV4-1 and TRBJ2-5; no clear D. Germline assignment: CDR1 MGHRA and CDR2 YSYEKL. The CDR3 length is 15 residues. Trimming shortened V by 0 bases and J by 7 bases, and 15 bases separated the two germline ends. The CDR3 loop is CASSQDRTVQSTQYF. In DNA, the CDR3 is TGCGCCAGCAGCCAAGATAGGACGGTTCAATCGACCCAGTACTTC.

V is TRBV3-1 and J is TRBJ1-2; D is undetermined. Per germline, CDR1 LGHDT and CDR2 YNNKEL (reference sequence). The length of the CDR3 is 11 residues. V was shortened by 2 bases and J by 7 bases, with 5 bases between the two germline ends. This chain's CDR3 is CASSQRSGYTF. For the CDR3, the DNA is TGTGCCAGCAGCCAAAGGAGTGGCTACACCTTC. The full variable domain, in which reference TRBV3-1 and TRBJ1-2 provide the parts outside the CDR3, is DTAVSQTPKYLVTQMGNDKSIKCEQNLGHDTMYWYKQDSKKFLKIMFSYNNKELIINETVPNRFSPKSPDKAHLNLHINSLELGDSAVYFCASSQRSGYTFGSGTRLTVV.

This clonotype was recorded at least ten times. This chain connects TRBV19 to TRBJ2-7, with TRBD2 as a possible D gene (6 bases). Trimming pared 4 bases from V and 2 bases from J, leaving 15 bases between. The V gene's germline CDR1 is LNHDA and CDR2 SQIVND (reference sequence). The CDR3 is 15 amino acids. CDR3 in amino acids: CASSTGTQPAYEQYF. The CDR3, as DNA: TGTGCCAGTAGTACCGGGACTCAGCCAGCCTACGAGCAGTACTTC.

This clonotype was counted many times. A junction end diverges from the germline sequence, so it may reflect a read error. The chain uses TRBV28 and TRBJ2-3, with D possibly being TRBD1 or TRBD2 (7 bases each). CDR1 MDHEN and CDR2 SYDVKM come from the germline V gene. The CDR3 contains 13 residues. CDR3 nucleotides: TGTGCCAGCAGTTTAGGGACAGCGGGACCTTACCTTTTT. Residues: CASSLGTAGPYLF.

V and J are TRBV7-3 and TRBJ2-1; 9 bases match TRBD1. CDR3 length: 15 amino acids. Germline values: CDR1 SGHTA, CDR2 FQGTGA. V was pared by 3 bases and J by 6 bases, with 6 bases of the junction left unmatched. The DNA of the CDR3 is TGTGCCAGCAGCTTTCCGGGACAGGGTAGCAATGAGCAGTTCTTC. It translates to CASSFPGQGSNEQFF.

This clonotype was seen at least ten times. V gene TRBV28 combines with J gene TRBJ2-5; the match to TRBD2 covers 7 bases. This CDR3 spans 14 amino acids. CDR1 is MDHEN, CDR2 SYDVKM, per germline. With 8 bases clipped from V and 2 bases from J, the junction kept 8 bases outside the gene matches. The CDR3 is CASASGALQETQYF. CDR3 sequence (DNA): TGTGCCAGCGCGAGCGGGGCCCTACAAGAGACCCAGTACTTC.

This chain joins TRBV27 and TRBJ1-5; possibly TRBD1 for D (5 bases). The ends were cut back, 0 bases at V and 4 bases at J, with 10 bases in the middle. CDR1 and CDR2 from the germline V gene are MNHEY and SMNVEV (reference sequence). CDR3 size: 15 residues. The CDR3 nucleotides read TGTGCCAGCAGTTTATCGGGGCCAGGGAATCAGCCCCAGCATTTT. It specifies CASSLSGPGNQPQHF.

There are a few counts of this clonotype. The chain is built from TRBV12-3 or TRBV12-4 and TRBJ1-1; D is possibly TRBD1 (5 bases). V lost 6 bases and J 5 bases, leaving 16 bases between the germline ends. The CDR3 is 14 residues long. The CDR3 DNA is TGTGCCAGCAGCCTAACTCAGGGTTTTACTGAAGCTTTCTTT. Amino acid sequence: CASSLTQGFTEAFF.